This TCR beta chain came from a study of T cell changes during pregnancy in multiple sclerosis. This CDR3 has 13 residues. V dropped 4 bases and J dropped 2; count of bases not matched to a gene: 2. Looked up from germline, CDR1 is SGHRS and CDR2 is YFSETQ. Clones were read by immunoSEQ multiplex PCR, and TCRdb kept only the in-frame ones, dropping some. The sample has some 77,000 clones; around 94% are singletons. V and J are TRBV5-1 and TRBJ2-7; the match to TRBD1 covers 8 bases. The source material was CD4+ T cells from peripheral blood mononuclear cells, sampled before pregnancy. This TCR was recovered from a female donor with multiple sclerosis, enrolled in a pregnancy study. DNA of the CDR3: TGCGCCAGCAGCCAGGGGGCGACCTACGAGCAGTACTTC. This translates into CASSQGATYEQYF.